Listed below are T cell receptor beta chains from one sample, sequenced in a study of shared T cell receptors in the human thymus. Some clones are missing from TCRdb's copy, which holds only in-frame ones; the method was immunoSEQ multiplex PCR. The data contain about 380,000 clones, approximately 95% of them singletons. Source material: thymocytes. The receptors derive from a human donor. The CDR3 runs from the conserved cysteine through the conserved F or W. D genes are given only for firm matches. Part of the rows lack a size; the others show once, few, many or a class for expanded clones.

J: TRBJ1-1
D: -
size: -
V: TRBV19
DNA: TGTGCCAGTAGTATATCGATGAACACTGAAGCTTTCTTT
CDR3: CASSISMNTEAFF

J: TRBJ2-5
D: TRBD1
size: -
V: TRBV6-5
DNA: TGTGCCAGCAGTTACTCAGCAGGGGGCCAAGAGACCCAGTACTTC
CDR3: CASSYSAGGQETQYF

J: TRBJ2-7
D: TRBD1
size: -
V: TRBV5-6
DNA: TGTGCCAGCAGCGGGTCGACAGGGTCCTCCTACGAGCAGTACTTC
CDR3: CASSGSTGSSYEQYF

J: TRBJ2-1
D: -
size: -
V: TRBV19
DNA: TGTGCCAGTATAAAAGCGTGGGGAGGATCCTACAATGAGCAGTTCTTC
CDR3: CASIKAWGGSYNEQFF

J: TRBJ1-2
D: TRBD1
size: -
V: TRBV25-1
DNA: TGTGCCAGCAGTGGAGTCCGCGACAGGGATCCGGGCGGCTACACCTTC
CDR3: CASSGVRDRDPGGYTF

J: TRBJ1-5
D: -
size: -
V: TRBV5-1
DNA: TGCGCCAGCAGCTTGATGGGGAATCAGCCCCAGCATTTT
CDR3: CASSLMGNQPQHF

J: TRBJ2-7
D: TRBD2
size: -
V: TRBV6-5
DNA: TGTGCCAGCAGTACCGGGGACTACCAGCAGTACTTC
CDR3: CASSTGDYQQYF

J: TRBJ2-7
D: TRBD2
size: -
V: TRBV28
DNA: TGTGCCAGCAGTTCATTCCCCGGGACTAGCGGGAGGGCATCTCAAGAGCAGTACTTC
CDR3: CASSSFPGTSGRASQEQYF

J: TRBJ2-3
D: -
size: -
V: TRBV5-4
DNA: TGTGCCAGCAGCTTGGATCTCCCGCGGGCAGATACGCAGTATTTT
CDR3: CASSLDLPRADTQYF

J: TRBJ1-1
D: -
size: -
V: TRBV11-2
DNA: TGTGCCAGCAGCCCAACCCCACAGAGTATGAACACTGAAGCTTTCTTT
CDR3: CASSPTPQSMNTEAFF

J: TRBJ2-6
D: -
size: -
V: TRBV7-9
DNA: TGTGCCAGCAGCGTAAGACTGTATTCTGGGGCCAACGTCCTGACTTTC
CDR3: CASSVRLYSGANVLTF

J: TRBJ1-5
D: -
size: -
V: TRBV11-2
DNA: TGTGCCAGCAGCAGGGGGGGCAGGGCTTATGATAGCAATCAGCCCCAGCATTTT
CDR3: CASSRGGRAYDSNQPQHF

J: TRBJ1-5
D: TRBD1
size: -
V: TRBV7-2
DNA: TGTGCCAGCAGCTCCGGGCGAGAGGGGGCTCGGCAGCCCCAGCATTTT
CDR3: CASSSGREGARQPQHF

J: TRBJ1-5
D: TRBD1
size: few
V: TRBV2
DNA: TGTGCCAGCAGGCAGGGGGATAGTCAGCCCCAGCATTTT
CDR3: CASRQGDSQPQHF

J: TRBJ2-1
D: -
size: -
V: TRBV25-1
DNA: TGTGCCAGCAGTGAAATCTCCCCCCACAATGAGCAGTTCTTC
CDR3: CASSEISPHNEQFF

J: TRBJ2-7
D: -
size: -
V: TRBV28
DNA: TGTGCCAGCAGTCCTTTGGGGGGCTCCTACGAGCAGTACTTC
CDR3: CASSPLGGSYEQYF

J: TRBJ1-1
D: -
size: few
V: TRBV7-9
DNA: TGTGCCAGCAGCTTTGAGAAGGATGAAGCTTTCTTT
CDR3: CASSFEKDEAFF

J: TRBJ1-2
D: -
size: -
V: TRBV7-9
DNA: TGTGCCAGCAGCCTCCGTGCCCGCTCAAACTATGGCTACACCTTC
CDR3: CASSLRARSNYGYTF